Listed here is a single T cell receptor (beta chain). These data belong to a study of blood T cell repertoires in COVID-19. Per the study methods: Amplification from reference gene primers served as the basis for estimated nucleated cell counts. Data came from immunoSEQ multiplex PCR; TCRdb stores just in-frame clones and leaves some out. That table is the source of V, J and clone size, and D and trimming were worked out from the DNA. The data contain around 97,000 clones, roughly nine tenths of them seen just once; the ten biggest clones take up 17%. CDR3 length: 13 amino acids. The V end lost 6 bases, the J end lost 3 bases, and 8 bases lay between the germline ends. Germline V lookup: CDR1 ENHRY, CDR2 SYGVKD.

This sequence joins TRBV10-3 and TRBJ2-2, with D uncertain. Material for sequencing was peripheral blood. This receptor was obtained from a woman of 80 years or more in a cohort sampled during active COVID-19. The CDR3 sequence is CAIRERDTGELFF. CDR3 coding DNA: TGTGCCATCAGGGAACGGGACACCGGGGAGCTGTTTTTT.